This TCR beta chain was obtained from a study of shared clonotypes between healthy human individuals. About the study: For every donor, three CD4 naive, three CD4 memory, two CD8 naive and one CD8 memory plates were used.

Donors were healthy HIV-negative adults without recently reported acute infections or vaccinations. Only Caucasian adults living in Nashville, Tennessee served as donors. The V end was cut by 6 bases, the J end by 7 bases, with 12 bases between. Germline loops: CDR1 MNHEY, CDR2 SMNVEV (reference sequence). This CDR3 has 13 residues. Replicate PCRs from sorted subsets contained around 200 ng DNA, which is 30,000 to 35,000 T cell genomes. The table came from immunoSEQ multiplex PCR; TCRdb's copy has only in-frame clones and leaves some out. Among some 660,000 clones listed, around 73% were seen once. The receptor was isolated from a young woman in good health. The chain links TRBV27 to TRBJ2-2; no clear D gene. Sequenced sample: memory CD4+ T cells sorted from blood. Subset denoted: CD45RA-negative fraction. The CDR3 region is CASRNFQVGELFF. The CDR3 coding sequence is TGTGCCAGCAGAAACTTCCAGGTCGGGGAGCTGTTTTTT.